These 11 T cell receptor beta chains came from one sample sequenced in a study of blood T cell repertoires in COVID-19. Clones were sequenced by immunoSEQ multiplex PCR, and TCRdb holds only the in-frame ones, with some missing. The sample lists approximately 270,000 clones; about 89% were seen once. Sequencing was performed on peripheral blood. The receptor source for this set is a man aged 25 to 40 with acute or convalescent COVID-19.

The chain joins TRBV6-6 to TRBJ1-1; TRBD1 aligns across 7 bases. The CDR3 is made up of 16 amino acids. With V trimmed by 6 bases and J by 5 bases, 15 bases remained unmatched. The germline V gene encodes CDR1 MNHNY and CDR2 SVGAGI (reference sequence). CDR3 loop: CASSRRGDRVDTEAFF. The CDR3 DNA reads TGTGCCAGCAGCCGACGGGGCGACAGGGTGGATACTGAAGCTTTCTTT.

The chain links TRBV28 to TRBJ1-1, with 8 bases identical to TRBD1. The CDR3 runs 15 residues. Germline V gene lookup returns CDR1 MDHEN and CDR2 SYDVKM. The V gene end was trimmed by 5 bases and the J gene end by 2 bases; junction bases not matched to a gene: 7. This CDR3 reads CASSLRGRVNTEAFF. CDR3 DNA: TGTGCCAGCAGTCTCAGGGGGCGCGTAAACACTGAAGCTTTCTTT.

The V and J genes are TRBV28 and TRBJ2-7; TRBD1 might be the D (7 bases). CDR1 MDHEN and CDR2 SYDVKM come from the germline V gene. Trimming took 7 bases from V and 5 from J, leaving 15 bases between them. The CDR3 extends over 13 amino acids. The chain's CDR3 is CASTPGGLDEQYF. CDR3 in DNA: TGTGCCAGCACCCCAGGGGGGCTAGACGAGCAGTACTTC.

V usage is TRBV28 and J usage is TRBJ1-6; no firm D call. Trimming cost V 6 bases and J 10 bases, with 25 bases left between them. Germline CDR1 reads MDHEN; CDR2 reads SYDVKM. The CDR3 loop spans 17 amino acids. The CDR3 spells CASSRRRSSPVASPLHF. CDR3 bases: TGTGCCAGCAGCCGCCGGAGGAGTAGCCCGGTAGCCTCACCCCTCCACTTT.

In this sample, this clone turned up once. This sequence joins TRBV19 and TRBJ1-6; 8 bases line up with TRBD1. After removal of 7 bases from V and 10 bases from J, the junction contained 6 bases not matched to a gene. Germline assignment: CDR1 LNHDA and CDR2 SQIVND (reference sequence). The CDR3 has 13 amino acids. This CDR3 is CASKTDRDSPLHF. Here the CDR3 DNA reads TGTGCCAGTAAAACGGACAGGGACTCACCCCTCCACTTT.

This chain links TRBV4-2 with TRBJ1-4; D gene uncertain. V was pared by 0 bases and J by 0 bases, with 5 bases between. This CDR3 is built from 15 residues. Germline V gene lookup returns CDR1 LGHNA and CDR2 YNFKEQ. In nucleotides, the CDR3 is TGTGCCAGCAGCCAAGACGTCTCAACTAATGAAAAACTGTTTTTT. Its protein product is CASSQDVSTNEKLFF.

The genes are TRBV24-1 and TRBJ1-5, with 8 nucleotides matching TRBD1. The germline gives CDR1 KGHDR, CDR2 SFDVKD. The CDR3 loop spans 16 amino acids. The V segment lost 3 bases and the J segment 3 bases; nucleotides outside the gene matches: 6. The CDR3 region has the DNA TGTGCCACCAGTGATCCGAGACAGGGGACCAATCAGCCCCAGCATTTT. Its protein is CATSDPRQGTNQPQHF.

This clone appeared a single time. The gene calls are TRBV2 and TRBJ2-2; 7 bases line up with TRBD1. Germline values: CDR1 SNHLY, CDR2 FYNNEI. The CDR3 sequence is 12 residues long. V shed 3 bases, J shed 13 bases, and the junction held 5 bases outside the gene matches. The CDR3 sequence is CASSDETGRLFF. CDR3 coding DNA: TGTGCCAGCAGTGACGAGACAGGGAGGCTGTTTTTT.

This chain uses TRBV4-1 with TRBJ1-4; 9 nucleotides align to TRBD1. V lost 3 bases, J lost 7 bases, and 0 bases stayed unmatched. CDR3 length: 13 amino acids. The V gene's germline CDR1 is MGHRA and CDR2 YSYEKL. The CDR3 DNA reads TGCGCCAGCAGCCAGACAGGGGGTGAAAAACTGTTTTTT. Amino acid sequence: CASSQTGGEKLFF.

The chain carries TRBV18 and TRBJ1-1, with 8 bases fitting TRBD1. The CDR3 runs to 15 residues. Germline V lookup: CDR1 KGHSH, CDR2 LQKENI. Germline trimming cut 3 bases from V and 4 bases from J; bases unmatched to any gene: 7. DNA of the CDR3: TGTGCCAGCTCACCCGGACAGGGTCTAATCACTGAAGCTTTCTTT. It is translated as CASSPGQGLITEAFF.

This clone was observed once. CDR3 region: CASSTSSGISTDTQYF. CDR3 DNA sequence: TGTGCCAGCAGCACATCTAGCGGGATAAGCACAGATACGCAGTATTTT. This rearrangement joins TRBV7-2 to TRBJ2-3; 9 nucleotides line up with TRBD2. Germline V gene data show CDR1 as SGHTA and CDR2 as FQGNSA. CDR3 length equals 16 residues. Unmatched junction bases numbered 6, after V lost 5 bases and J lost 0 bases. The whole variable domain, remainder taken from reference TRBV7-2 and TRBJ2-3, is GAGVSQSPSNKVTEKGKDVELRCDPISGHTALYWYRQSLGQGLEFLIYFQGNSAPDKSGLPSDRFSAERTGGSVSTLTIQRTQQEDSAVYLCASSTSSGISTDTQYFGPGTRLTVL.